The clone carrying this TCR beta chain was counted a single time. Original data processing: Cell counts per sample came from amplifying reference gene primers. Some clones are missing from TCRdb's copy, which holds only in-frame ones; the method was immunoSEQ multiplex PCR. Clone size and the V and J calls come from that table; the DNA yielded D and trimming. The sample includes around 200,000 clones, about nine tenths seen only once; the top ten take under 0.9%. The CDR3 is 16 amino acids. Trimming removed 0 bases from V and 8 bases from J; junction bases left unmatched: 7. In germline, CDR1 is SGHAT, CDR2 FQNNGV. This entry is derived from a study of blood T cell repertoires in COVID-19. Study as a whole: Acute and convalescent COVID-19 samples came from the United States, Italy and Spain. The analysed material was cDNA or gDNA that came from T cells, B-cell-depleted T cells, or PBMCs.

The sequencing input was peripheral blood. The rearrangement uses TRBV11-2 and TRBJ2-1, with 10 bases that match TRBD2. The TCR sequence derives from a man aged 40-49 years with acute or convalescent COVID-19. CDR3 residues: CASSLDPSGSTHEQFF. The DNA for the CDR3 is TGTGCCAGCAGCTTAGATCCTAGCGGGAGTACCCATGAGCAGTTCTTC.